The 27 T cell receptor beta chains presented below share a single source sample, sequenced in a study of T cell responses to AZD1222 COVID-19 vaccine. Libraries were prepared by immunoSEQ multiplex PCR; TCRdb keeps only in-frame clonotypes and omits some of them. The sample contains about 120,000 clones, 85% to 90% of which appear only once. Sequencing used peripheral blood, obtained on day 0 of AZD1222 vaccination. The receptors here all came from an adult in good health.

This clone is a singleton in its sample. The chain couples TRBV18 to TRBJ1-2; weak D call: TRBD1 (5 bases). This CDR3 comprises 13 residues. Germline V gene sequence: CDR1 KGHSH, CDR2 LQKENI. V lost 4 bases and J 3 bases, leaving 9 bases between the germline ends. The DNA of the CDR3 is TGTGCCAGCTCACTAGACAGAGACTATGGCTACACCTTC. This gives the protein CASSLDRDYGYTF.

Only one count was recorded for this clone. V and J are TRBV5-4 and TRBJ2-7, with TRBD1 matching 9 bases. The CDR3 has 16 amino acids. The J segment lost 3 bases and the V segment lost 3 bases, leaving 10 bases of the junction unmatched. CDR1 SGHNT and CDR2 YYREEE come from the germline V gene (reference sequence). This chain's CDR3 is CASSSTGGGNLYEQYF. CDR3 in DNA: TGTGCCAGCAGCTCCACAGGGGGCGGCAATCTCTACGAGCAGTACTTC.

The chain recombines TRBV11-3 with TRBJ1-5; D may be TRBD1 (6 bases). The germline V gene has CDR1 SGHNT and CDR2 YENEEA. CDR3 length: 15 amino acids. V lost 7 bases, J lost 0 bases, and 13 bases lay in between. CDR3 protein: CASTFGGLSNQPQHF. The CDR3 DNA sequence: TGTGCCAGCACCTTCGGGGGGCTTAGCAATCAGCCCCAGCATTTT.

The rearrangement joins TRBV29-1 to TRBJ1-2; D is perhaps TRBD1 (5 bases). The germline V gene encodes CDR1 SQVTM and CDR2 ANQGSEA. Trimming pared 3 bases from V and 0 bases from J, leaving 17 bases between. The CDR3 covers 16 residues. In nucleotides, the CDR3 is TGCAGCGTTGATGGATCGGGGCTTCAGGCTAACTATGGCTACACCTTC. Amino acids: CSVDGSGLQANYGYTF.

This chain uses TRBV7-9 with TRBJ1-1; 7 bases line up with TRBD1. The V gene end was trimmed by 4 bases and the J gene end by 5 bases; junction bases not matched to a gene: 7. CDR3 length: 14 residues. The germline CDR1 and CDR2 sequences are SEHNR and FQNEAQ (reference sequence). The CDR3 bases are TGTGCCAGCAGCTCCGAGGGGGCCGGGACTGAAGCTTTCTTT. Amino acid sequence: CASSSEGAGTEAFF.

The chain links TRBV11-3 to TRBJ1-1; the D is unclear. The V end lost 2 bases, the J end lost 6 bases, and 19 bases lay between the germline ends. The CDR3 contains 16 residues. Germline CDR1 and CDR2: SGHNT and YENEEA. Here the CDR3 DNA reads TGTGCCAGCAGCTTAAGTTCCTTAGGGCAGACGCCTGAAGCTTTCTTT. The encoded protein is CASSLSSLGQTPEAFF.

This chain uses TRBV6-4 with TRBJ2-7, with no clear D. This CDR3 is built from 16 residues. The ends were cut back, 2 bases at V and 3 bases at J, with 17 bases in the middle. Looked up from germline, CDR1 is MRHNA and CDR2 is SNTAGT. CDR3: CASSDQYLGKNYEQYF. CDR3 sequence (DNA): TGTGCCAGCAGTGACCAGTATCTGGGGAAAAACTACGAGCAGTACTTC.

V is TRBV11-3 and J is TRBJ1-4; tentative D call: TRBD1 (6 bases). V was pared by 4 bases and J by 0 bases, with 9 bases between. CDR1 and CDR2 (germline): SGHNT, YENEEA. The CDR3 runs to 15 residues. For the CDR3, the DNA is TGTGCCAGCAGCTCGGGGACATCAACTAATGAAAAACTGTTTTTT. Translated, it gives CASSSGTSTNEKLFF.

This chain uses TRBV29-1 with TRBJ1-2, with D possibly TRBD1 on 5 matching bases. CDR3 length equals 15 residues. Germline V CDR1 and CDR2: SQVTM, ANQGSEA. With 6 bases removed from V and 0 bases from J, the gap between germline ends came to 17 bases. Here the CDR3 DNA reads TGCAGCGTCAAAGGGGCGGATACTACTAACTATGGCTACACCTTC. This encodes CSVKGADTTNYGYTF.

This clone occurred once. The chain links TRBV5-5 to TRBJ2-5; D uncertain. Trimming cost V 0 bases and J 5 bases, with 8 bases left between them. This CDR3 has 13 amino acids. Germline lookup yields CDR1 SGHKS and CDR2 YYEKEE (reference sequence). CDR3 nucleotide sequence: TGTGCCAGCAGCTTGGTCCCTCGGGAGACCCAGTACTTC. This sequence encodes CASSLVPRETQYF.

This clone occurred once. The V gene is TRBV27, the J gene TRBJ1-1, with D perhaps matching TRBD1 (5 bases). This CDR3 has 16 residues. Trimming took off 3 bases at V and 0 bases at J, with 14 bases between the two ends. Looked up from germline, CDR1 is MNHEY and CDR2 is SMNVEV (reference sequence). The CDR3 DNA sequence: TGTGCCAGCAGTTTGCGGAGGTACAGGATGAACACTGAAGCTTTCTTT. It is translated as CASSLRRYRMNTEAFF.

The gene calls are TRBV3-1 (or the pseudogene TRBV3-2) and TRBJ2-1; the match to TRBD2 covers 7 bases. Per the germline V gene, CDR1 is LGHDT and CDR2 is YNNKEL (reference sequence). The CDR3 runs 15 residues. The V and J ends lost 4 bases and 9 bases, in that order; junction bases with no gene match: 12. The CDR3 is CASSPGGEGTGEQFF. DNA for the CDR3: TGTGCCAGCAGCCCCGGAGGGGAGGGAACGGGTGAGCAGTTCTTC.

The J gene is TRBJ2-2, the V gene TRBV9, with D possibly TRBD2 on 7 matching bases. V was pared by 3 bases and J by 7 bases, with 22 bases between. The germline V gene encodes CDR1 SGDLS and CDR2 YYNGEE. The CDR3 is made up of 17 amino acids. CDR3 coding DNA: TGTGCCAGCAGCGCCCCGAGGGGGGGGCCAGGAAGCGGGGAGCTGTTTTTT. Protein: CASSAPRGGPGSGELFF. Combining the CDR3 with reference TRBV9 and TRBJ2-2 gives the whole variable domain DSGVTQTPKHLITATGQRVTLRCSPRSGDLSVYWYQQSLDQGLQFLIQYYNGEERAKGNILERFSAQQFPDLHSELNLSSLELGDSALYFCASSAPRGGPGSGELFFGEGSRLTVL.

This clone was seen a few times. The chain recombines TRBV5-1 with TRBJ2-7, with 7 bases lining up with TRBD2. Germline V gene sequence: CDR1 SGHRS, CDR2 YFSETQ. The V gene end was trimmed by 3 bases and the J gene end by 7 bases; junction bases not matched to a gene: 4. The CDR3 loop spans 12 amino acids. The CDR3 DNA reads TGCGCCAGCAGCTCCGGGGGGAGGGAGCAGTACTTC. Its translation: CASSSGGREQYF.

The CDR3 region has the DNA TGTGCCAGCAGGGGACAGGGAGGAACTGAAGCTTTCTTT. As protein: CASRGQGGTEAFF. The chain combines TRBV7-9 with TRBJ1-1, with 9 bases that match TRBD1. CDR3 length: 13 residues. Germline assignment: CDR1 SEHNR and CDR2 FQNEAQ (reference sequence). Unmatched junction bases numbered 4, after V lost 6 bases and J lost 5 bases.

The CDR3 is CASSSHNGGVWTEAFF. The DNA for the CDR3 is TGTGCCAGCAGCTCCCATAACGGGGGTGTGTGGACTGAAGCTTTCTTT. The genes are TRBV7-8 and TRBJ1-1; a weak D match, TRBD1 (5 bases). Per the germline V gene, CDR1 is SGHVS and CDR2 is FQNEAQ. The germline V and J ends were trimmed by 4 bases and 5 bases, with 20 bases remaining between them. The CDR3 is 16 residues long. Supplemented by reference TRBV7-8 and TRBJ1-1, the full variable domain reads GAGVSQSPRYKVAKRGQDVALRCDPISGHVSLFWYQQALGQGPEFLTYFQNEAQLDKSGLPSDRFFAERPEGSVSTLKIQRTQQEDSAVYLCASSSHNGGVWTEAFFGQGTRLTVV.

This clone occurred once. The V gene is TRBV24-1, the J gene TRBJ2-1, with a tentative D call TRBD1 (6 bases). In germline, CDR1 is KGHDR, CDR2 SFDVKD. Trimming took off 9 bases at V and 6 bases at J, with 14 bases between the two ends. The CDR3 is 13 residues long. The CDR3 DNA sequence: TGTGCCACCTCGGCCCAGGGGAGCAATGAGCAGTTCTTC. This encodes CATSAQGSNEQFF.

The chain couples TRBV27 to TRBJ2-7, with no clear D. CDR3 length equals 14 residues. V dropped 4 bases and J dropped 3 bases, with 13 bases sitting between them. Germline V gene lookup returns CDR1 MNHEY and CDR2 SMNVEV (reference sequence). The DNA of the CDR3 is TGTGCCAGCAGTTATAGATCTGGGAACTACGAGCAGTACTTC. Its protein is CASSYRSGNYEQYF.

This clone occurred a few times. This sequence joins TRBV12-5 and TRBJ1-6; no definite D call. Trimming removed 5 bases from V and 7 bases from J, with 6 bases in between. Germline V gene lookup returns CDR1 LGHNT and CDR2 FRNRAP. This CDR3 has 12 residues. CDR3 nucleotides: TGTGCTAGTGGTCCCGTAAATTCACCCCTCCACTTT. This codes for CASGPVNSPLHF.

The chain has TRBV7-7 and TRBJ2-3; D possibly corresponds to TRBD2 (5 bases). The CDR3 is made up of 15 amino acids. CDR1 and CDR2 from the germline V gene are SSHAT and FNYEAQ (reference sequence). V lost 5 bases and J 3 bases, leaving 15 bases between the germline ends. CDR3 sequence: CASSPLASQTDTQYF. For the CDR3, the DNA is TGTGCCAGCAGCCCACTGGCTAGCCAGACAGATACGCAGTATTTT.

This clone has only one observation. This chain connects TRBV6-6 to TRBJ1-1; a possible D gene is TRBD1 (5 bases). Germline V gene data show CDR1 as MNHNY and CDR2 as SVGAGI (reference sequence). With 5 bases removed from V and 3 bases from J, the gap between germline ends came to 10 bases. This CDR3 region has 13 residues. This CDR3 is CASSQQAYTEAFF. DNA of the CDR3: TGTGCCAGCAGTCAACAGGCATACACTGAAGCTTTCTTT.

The chain has TRBV5-1 and TRBJ1-5; 9 bases align to TRBD1. Looked up from germline, CDR1 is SGHRS and CDR2 is YFSETQ. The CDR3 has 17 amino acids. After removal of 3 bases from V and 0 bases from J, the junction contained 7 bases not matched to a gene. The CDR3 nucleotides are TGCGCCAGCAGCTCCGGGACAGGGATGAATAGCAATCAGCCCCAGCATTTT. This codes for CASSSGTGMNSNQPQHF.

The CDR3 loop reads CASSVGLGVETQYF. DNA for the CDR3: TGTGCCAGCAGCGTAGGTCTGGGCGTGGAGACCCAGTACTTC. This chain links TRBV9 with TRBJ2-5; D is undetermined. V lost 0 bases to trimming and J lost 5 bases, with 11 bases between them. Germline V gene lookup returns CDR1 SGDLS and CDR2 YYNGEE. The CDR3 runs to 14 residues.

V usage is TRBV2 and J usage is TRBJ1-3, with D tentatively TRBD1 (5 bases). V was shortened by 2 bases and J by 4 bases, with 6 bases between the two germline ends. Germline V gene data show CDR1 as SNHLY and CDR2 as FYNNEI. The CDR3 is 13 amino acids. CDR3 region: CASSEQGGNTIYF. CDR3 nucleotide sequence: TGTGCCAGCAGTGAACAGGGAGGAAACACCATATATTTT.

The J gene is TRBJ1-4, the V gene TRBV18, with 7 positions matching TRBD1. The trim removed 5 bases at V and 8 bases at J, leaving 14 bases unmatched. The CDR3 length is 16 residues. Germline CDR1 KGHSH, CDR2 LQKENI. In nucleotides, the CDR3 is TGTGCCAGCTCAGCGGGACAGACCTCTCTCGGGGAAAAACTGTTTTTT. It specifies CASSAGQTSLGEKLFF.

The V gene is TRBV6-5, the J gene TRBJ1-1; 12 nucleotides align to TRBD1. The V segment lost 2 bases and the J segment 2 bases; nucleotides outside the gene matches: 3. Germline V gene data show CDR1 as MNHEY and CDR2 as SVGAGI. The CDR3 has 16 amino acids. Here the CDR3 reads CASSYRGQGANTEAFF. The CDR3 DNA sequence: TGTGCCAGCAGTTACCGGGGACAGGGGGCCAACACTGAAGCTTTCTTT.

The chain has TRBV29-1 and TRBJ1-1; the match to TRBD1 covers 8 bases. J lost 5 bases, V lost 4 bases, and 12 bases had no gene match. There are 15 residues in the CDR3. Germline values: CDR1 SQVTM, CDR2 ANQGSEA. CDR3 protein: CSVAGTGYGGTEAFF. CDR3 nucleotides: TGCAGCGTTGCTGGGACAGGCTATGGGGGGACTGAAGCTTTCTTT.